This passage covers 20 T cell receptor beta chains from one sample sequenced in a study of CD8 T cells in Susac syndrome. An input of 0.5 to 1 ug of RNA was subjected to reverse transcription using random hexamers. One entry per CDR3 protein results from TCRdb running MiXCR on the immunoSEQ multiplex PCR reads. The table shows 70,000 or so distinct CDR3 sequences, with 85% to 95% occurring only once. The sequencing input was CD8+ T cells from PBMCs. The receptors derive from a human donor in good health.

The chain couples TRBV21-1 to TRBJ1-6; no DNA check was done on the table's D call, TRBD1. TRBV21-1 is a recognized pseudogene. This CDR3 is 13 amino acids long. CDR3 loop: CASRPDSNSPLHF. In DNA, the CDR3 is TGTGCCAGCAGACCGGACAGTAATTCACCCCTCCACTTT.

This chain connects TRBV7-9 to TRBJ2-2; D possibly corresponds to TRBD2 (5 bases). The CDR3 has 17 residues. CDR1 and CDR2 (germline): SEHNR, FQNEAQ (reference sequence). Between the trimmed V and J ends, which lost 3 bases and 4 bases, there was a span of 18 bases. The CDR3 reads CASSFLTSSILTGELFF. CDR3 nucleotides: TGTGCCAGCAGCTTCCTAACCTCTAGCATACTCACCGGGGAGCTGTTTTTT.

The chain links TRBV5-4 to TRBJ1-1; D perhaps matches TRBD1 (5 bases). The CDR3 contains 13 residues. Germline CDR1 is SGHNT and CDR2 is YYREEE (reference sequence). V lost 6 bases to trimming and J lost 3 bases, with 12 bases between them. The chain's CDR3 is CASNPRGDTEAFF. CDR3 sequence (DNA): TGTGCCAGCAACCCTAGGGGTGACACTGAAGCTTTCTTT.

This clonotype was recorded only once. J is TRBJ1-4 and V is TRBV6-6, with a tentative D call TRBD1 (5 bases). The germline CDR1 and CDR2 sequences are MNHNY and SVGAGI (reference sequence). The CDR3 runs to 14 residues. Trimming stripped 2 bases from V and 4 bases from J, with 8 bases between. CDR3 amino acids: CASSYLGVNEKLFF. The CDR3 DNA sequence: TGTGCCAGCAGTTACCTAGGGGTTAATGAAAAACTGTTTTTT.

V usage is TRBV4-1 and J usage is TRBJ2-7; D possibly matches TRBD1 or TRBD2 (6 bases each). V lost 5 bases and J 4 bases, leaving 24 bases between the germline ends. The CDR3 has 17 amino acids. The germline V gene has CDR1 MGHRA and CDR2 YSYEKL. The CDR3 DNA is TGCGCCAGCAGCACTTGGAGGGGGGCCAGGAATAGATACGAGCAGTACTTC. Encoded protein: CASSTWRGARNRYEQYF.

The rearrangement uses TRBV7-3 and TRBJ1-1; TRBD1 might be the D (5 bases). CDR1 and CDR2 from the germline V gene are SGHTA and FQGTGA. The V end lost 6 bases, the J end lost 4 bases, and 9 bases lay between the germline ends. The CDR3 has 12 residues. CDR3 bases: TGTGCCAGCAGTGGGACGGGCACTGAAGCTTTCTTT. The encoded protein is CASSGTGTEAFF.

The rearrangement links TRBV6-5 to TRBJ1-1; 7 nucleotides line up with TRBD1. Looked up from germline, CDR1 is MNHEY and CDR2 is SVGAGI. V lost 5 bases, J lost 3 bases, and 3 bases stayed unmatched. The CDR3 is 13 residues long. The DNA of the CDR3 is TGTGCCAGCAGTACTCAGGGGGACACTGAAGCTTTCTTT. It translates to CASSTQGDTEAFF.

This CDR3 reads CSVDSRGQGDRGPEAFF. The CDR3, as DNA: TGCAGCGTTGACAGTCGTGGGCAGGGGGACAGGGGGCCTGAAGCTTTCTTT. The chain links TRBV29-1 to TRBJ1-1, with 12 bases aligning to TRBD1. CDR1 SQVTM and CDR2 ANQGSEA come from the germline V gene. The ends lost 3 bases at V and 6 bases at J; junction bases unmatched: 14. The CDR3 sequence is 17 residues long.

The chain links TRBV28 to TRBJ2-4; 7 positions agree with TRBD2. V lost 2 bases to trimming and J lost 8 bases; unmatched junction nucleotides: 6. The germline gives CDR1 MDHEN, CDR2 SYDVKM. CDR3 length equals 14 residues. CDR3 coding DNA: TGTGCCAGCAGTTTAAATTGGGGGGGAGACATTCAGTACTTC. Its protein is CASSLNWGGDIQYF.

This chain uses TRBV20-1 with TRBJ2-1; maybe TRBD2 (6 bases). The CDR3 is 16 amino acids. Trimming pared 4 bases from V and 4 bases from J, leaving 20 bases between. Germline V gene data show CDR1 as DFQATT and CDR2 as SNEGSKA (reference sequence). CDR3 bases: TGCAGTGCTAAGGAGCCACGGCTAGCGACATACAATGAGCAGTTCTTC. Amino acid sequence: CSAKEPRLATYNEQFF.

V usage is TRBV28 and J usage is TRBJ1-2, with D maybe TRBD1 (6 bases). This CDR3 region has 15 residues. From germline, CDR1 is MDHEN and CDR2 SYDVKM. The V end lost 4 bases, the J end lost 3 bases, and 15 bases lay between the germline ends. The CDR3 sequence is CASSSHWGAHYGYTF. CDR3 nucleotides: TGTGCCAGCAGTTCCCATTGGGGGGCACACTATGGCTACACCTTC.

This chain links TRBV18 with TRBJ2-3, with 8 positions matching TRBD2. Trimming took 2 bases from V and 3 from J; bases not matched to a gene: 1. This CDR3 is 14 amino acids long. Germline assignment: CDR1 KGHSH and CDR2 LQKENI. CDR3 protein: CASSPTGGTDTQYF. The CDR3 DNA reads TGTGCCAGCTCACCAACGGGGGGGACAGATACGCAGTATTTT.

The chain joins TRBV12-3 or TRBV12-4 to TRBJ2-1; possibly TRBD2 for D (5 bases). CDR3 length equals 12 residues. Trimming removed 6 bases from V and 9 bases from J, with 12 bases in between. DNA of the CDR3: TGTGCCAGCAGCCCGGGATCGGGTGAGCAGTTCTTC. This sequence encodes CASSPGSGEQFF.

The chain combines TRBV15 with TRBJ2-1; perhaps D is TRBD1 or TRBD2 (5 bases each). V was trimmed by 5 bases and J by 0 bases, leaving 20 bases between them. This CDR3 contains 18 residues. CDR1 is LNHNV and CDR2 is YYDKDF in the germline V gene (reference sequence). Written as DNA, the CDR3 is TGTGCCACCAGCGACGGGACCGGAGGTCATAGCTCCTACAATGAGCAGTTCTTC. Residues: CATSDGTGGHSSYNEQFF. Together with reference TRBV15 and TRBJ2-1, the CDR3 gives the full variable domain: DAMVIQNPRYQVTQFGKPVTLSCSQTLNHNVMYWYQQKSSQAPKLLFHYYDKDFNNEADTPDNFQSRRPNTSFCFLDIRSPGLGDTAMYLCATSDGTGGHSSYNEQFFGPGTRLTVL.

This clonotype was observed a single time. The rearrangement links TRBV20-1 to TRBJ1-2; tentatively, D is TRBD1 (5 bases). The CDR3 has 14 residues. Trimming pared 2 bases from V and 2 bases from J, leaving 12 bases between. Germline V gene lookup returns CDR1 DFQATT and CDR2 SNEGSKA (reference sequence). CDR3: CSARHDSLNYGYTF. The CDR3 DNA follows: TGCAGTGCTAGACATGACAGTCTAAACTATGGCTACACCTTC.

The chain combines TRBV12-3 or TRBV12-4 with TRBJ1-4, with D maybe TRBD1 (5 bases). V was pared by 5 bases and J by 7 bases, with 14 bases between. The CDR3 extends over 14 amino acids. The CDR3 here is CASSHDGGGEKLFF. CDR3 DNA sequence: TGTGCCAGCAGTCATGACGGCGGGGGTGAAAAACTGTTTTTT.

The CDR3 coding sequence is TGTGCCAGCAGCCCATTCGGGACAGGGGTCTACGAGCAGTACTTC. The encoded protein is CASSPFGTGVYEQYF. The chain carries TRBV28 and TRBJ2-7; 10 bases are shared with TRBD1. Germline loops: CDR1 MDHEN, CDR2 SYDVKM. This CDR3 has 15 residues. V dropped 6 bases and J dropped 3; count of bases not matched to a gene: 8.

The chain has TRBV28 and TRBJ2-7; D not resolved. The germline V and J ends were trimmed by 5 bases and 3 bases, with 8 bases remaining between them. Germline CDR1 is MDHEN and CDR2 is SYDVKM. CDR3 length: 12 amino acids. The CDR3 region is CASSRSHYEQYV. CDR3 sequence (DNA): TGTGCCAGCAGTCGTTCCCACTACGAGCAGTACGTC.

The chain recombines TRBV7-9 with TRBJ2-7; unclear D gene. V lost 6 bases and J lost 7, with 13 bases in between. Germline V gene lookup returns CDR1 SEHNR and CDR2 FQNEAQ (reference sequence). There are 12 residues in the CDR3. The CDR3 region is CASSPSGLEQYF. Written as DNA, the CDR3 is TGTGCCAGCAGTCCAAGTGGCTTGGAGCAGTACTTC.

The V gene is TRBV7-9, the J gene TRBJ1-2, with D unclear. Germline CDR1 is SEHNR and CDR2 is FQNEAQ (reference sequence). Trimming left V 8 bases short and J 4 bases short, with 14 bases between. The CDR3 extends over 13 amino acids. The CDR3 here is CASLHTSSYGYTF. In DNA form, the CDR3 reads TGTGCCAGCCTGCACACTAGCAGCTATGGCTACACCTTC.